This TCR beta chain was documented in a study of shared clonotypes between healthy human individuals. Deletions cut 5 bases from V and 8 bases from J, with 10 bases between. This CDR3 contains 12 residues. The germline V gene has CDR1 MNHNS and CDR2 SASEGT. Participating donors were healthy, HIV-negative adults free of recent acute infections or vaccinations. Nashville, Tennessee was home to all donors, who were Caucasian adults. For every subset, genomic DNA was evenly distributed across several immunoSEQ plates. Assay used: immunoSEQ multiplex PCR; TCRdb lists only in-frame clones, some missing. The sample gives some 2,000,000 clones, 85% to 95% of which show up once; 0.1% to 0.15% is in the top ten.

Input material: naive CD4+ T cells sorted from blood. As to subset: CD45RA+ positively selected. The TCR was taken from a man younger than 30 in good health. The rearrangement links TRBV6-1 to TRBJ2-1; D uncertain. The CDR3 nucleotides are TGTGCCAGCAGTAAGTCGAGCCATGAGCAGTTCTTC. Encoded protein: CASSKSSHEQFF.